These T cell receptor beta chains were read from a single sample in a study of human T cells and chemical hapten exposure. TCRdb recomputed calls from the RACE reads with MiXCR, one row per CDR3 protein. The data hold over 55,000 distinct CDR3 sequences, with more than 9.5% observed a single time. The source was whole blood, collected in connection with sensitization to the hapten diphenylcyclopropenone (DPC). All receptors come from a woman aged 45 to 65 with alopecia areata. Some clones in this sample may be carry-over from other donors' samples. Both conserved end residues are part of each CDR3. The D gene is left open where the match is weak. The size field is filled for only some rows; it gives once, few, many or a size class.

v_gene: TRBV7-7; j_gene: TRBJ2-5; abundance: many; d_gene: -; CDR3aa: CASSAYETQYF; CDR3nt: TGTGCCAGCAGCGCTTACGAGACCCAGTACTTC
v_gene: TRBV5-4; j_gene: TRBJ2-7; abundance: few; d_gene: TRBD2; CDR3aa: CASSLARTSGLSYEQYF; CDR3nt: TGTGCCAGCAGCTTGGCTAGGACTAGCGGGCTCTCCTACGAGCAGTACTTC
v_gene: TRBV27; j_gene: TRBJ2-3; abundance: -; d_gene: -; CDR3aa: CASSSNSLPTDTQYF; CDR3nt: TGTGCCAGCAGTTCTAATTCGCTGCCAACAGATACGCAGTATTTT
v_gene: TRBV2; j_gene: TRBJ2-2; abundance: few; d_gene: TRBD1; CDR3aa: CASSPWDRFPGELFF; CDR3nt: TGTGCCAGCAGTCCATGGGACAGGTTTCCCGGGGAGCTGTTTTTT
v_gene: TRBV28; j_gene: TRBJ1-1; abundance: many; d_gene: TRBD1; CDR3aa: CASSPRGQSKMNTEAFF; CDR3nt: TGTGCCAGCAGTCCTAGGGGGCAGAGCAAGATGAACACTGAAGCTTTCTTT
v_gene: TRBV5-6; j_gene: TRBJ2-1; abundance: few; d_gene: -; CDR3aa: CASSFRGKGTYNEQFF; CDR3nt: TGTGCCAGCAGCTTTCGGGGAAAGGGGACCTACAATGAGCAGTTCTTC
v_gene: TRBV5-1; j_gene: TRBJ2-7; abundance: -; d_gene: -; CDR3aa: CASSLEEASYEQYF; CDR3nt: TGCGCCAGCAGCTTGGAGGAGGCATCCTACGAGCAGTACTTC
v_gene: TRBV11-2; j_gene: TRBJ1-4; abundance: few; d_gene: -; CDR3aa: CASSTDSREKLFF; CDR3nt: TGTGCCAGCAGCACCGACAGCCGAGAAAAACTGTTTTTT
v_gene: TRBV7-6; j_gene: TRBJ1-2; abundance: few; d_gene: TRBD1; CDR3aa: CASSLASTGNYGYTF; CDR3nt: TGTGCCAGCAGCTTAGCCTCGACAGGGAACTATGGCTACACCTTC
v_gene: TRBV12-3/TRBV12-4; j_gene: TRBJ1-5; abundance: few; d_gene: -; CDR3aa: CASSLSLATSNQPQHF; CDR3nt: TGTGCCAGCAGTTTATCGCTGGCCACCAGCAATCAGCCCCAGCATTTT
v_gene: TRBV29-1; j_gene: TRBJ2-7; abundance: many; d_gene: -; CDR3aa: CSVEDGLETAEQYF; CDR3nt: TGCAGCGTTGAAGACGGACTTGAAACCGCCGAGCAGTACTTC
v_gene: TRBV27; j_gene: TRBJ1-1; abundance: -; d_gene: -; CDR3aa: CASSWGAHTEAFF; CDR3nt: TGTGCCAGCAGTTGGGGGGCGCACACTGAAGCTTTCTTT
v_gene: TRBV7-6; j_gene: TRBJ2-5; abundance: many; d_gene: -; CDR3aa: CASSFPGQQETQYF; CDR3nt: TGTGCCAGCAGCTTCCCGGGTCAGCAAGAGACCCAGTACTTC
v_gene: TRBV28; j_gene: TRBJ2-3; abundance: -; d_gene: -; CDR3aa: CASSHGEAQYF; CDR3nt: TGTGCCAGCAGCCATGGGGAGGCGCAGTATTTT
v_gene: TRBV6-5; j_gene: TRBJ2-3; abundance: many; d_gene: -; CDR3aa: CASRVHSGTDTQYF; CDR3nt: TGTGCCAGCAGGGTGCATTCTGGCACAGATACGCAGTATTTT
v_gene: TRBV20-1; j_gene: TRBJ2-3; abundance: few; d_gene: -; CDR3aa: CSEAGRGDTQYF; CDR3nt: TGCAGTGAGGCAGGGCGGGGAGATACGCAGTATTTT
v_gene: TRBV12-3/TRBV12-4; j_gene: TRBJ1-6; abundance: many; d_gene: -; CDR3aa: CASTLFYTAKETPLHF; CDR3nt: TGTGCCAGCACCCTATTCTATACAGCTAAAGAGACACCCCTCCACTTT
v_gene: TRBV7-9; j_gene: TRBJ1-6; abundance: many; d_gene: -; CDR3aa: CASSLAELRNSPLHF; CDR3nt: TGTGCCAGCAGCTTAGCGGAACTACGGAATTCACCCCTCCACTTT
v_gene: TRBV21-1; j_gene: TRBJ1-1; abundance: many; d_gene: -; CDR3aa: CASIAPFPGRTIMDTEAFF; CDR3nt: TGTGCCAGCATCGCTCCTTTTCCGGGACGTACTATCATGGACACTGAAGCTTTCTTT
v_gene: TRBV28; j_gene: TRBJ1-6; abundance: few; d_gene: -; CDR3aa: CASGAREPPLHF; CDR3nt: TGTGCCAGCGGGGCCAGGGAACCACCCCTCCACTTT
v_gene: TRBV7-9; j_gene: TRBJ1-1; abundance: -; d_gene: -; CDR3aa: CASSPSGRGYTEAFF; CDR3nt: TGTGCCAGCAGCCCCAGCGGGAGGGGCTACACTGAAGCTTTCTTT
v_gene: TRBV29-1; j_gene: TRBJ2-5; abundance: many; d_gene: -; CDR3aa: CSVEVEGGPGQTQYF; CDR3nt: TGCAGCGTTGAAGTGGAAGGGGGGCCGGGCCAGACCCAGTACTTC
v_gene: TRBV19; j_gene: TRBJ1-5; abundance: -; d_gene: -; CDR3aa: CASSMEWNQPQHF; CDR3nt: TGTGCCAGTAGTATGGAATGGAATCAGCCCCAGCATTTT
v_gene: TRBV2; j_gene: TRBJ1-6; abundance: many; d_gene: -; CDR3aa: CASSEVANSPLHF; CDR3nt: TGTGCCAGCAGTGAAGTTGCCAATTCACCCCTCCACTTT
v_gene: TRBV6-2/TRBV6-3; j_gene: TRBJ2-4; abundance: -; d_gene: -; CDR3aa: CASRAHSRGAKNIQYF; CDR3nt: TGTGCCAGCAGGGCCCACTCGCGAGGAGCCAAAAACATTCAGTACTTC
v_gene: TRBV7-6; j_gene: TRBJ1-3; abundance: many; d_gene: -; CDR3aa: CASSWTSGNTIYF; CDR3nt: TGTGCCAGCAGCTGGACATCTGGAAACACCATATATTTT
v_gene: TRBV24-1; j_gene: TRBJ2-3; abundance: many; d_gene: -; CDR3aa: CATEATGTDTQYF; CDR3nt: TGTGCCACCGAAGCGACTGGGACAGATACGCAGTATTTT
v_gene: TRBV12-3/TRBV12-4; j_gene: TRBJ2-1; abundance: few; d_gene: TRBD2; CDR3aa: CASSLREGQFF; CDR3nt: TGTGCCAGCAGTCTCCGGGAGGGGCAGTTCTTC
v_gene: TRBV18; j_gene: TRBJ1-1; abundance: many; d_gene: TRBD1; CDR3aa: CASSPGTGNTEAFF; CDR3nt: TGTGCCAGCTCACCGGGGACAGGAAACACTGAAGCTTTCTTT
v_gene: TRBV28; j_gene: TRBJ1-2; abundance: -; d_gene: -; CDR3aa: CASSSSVGDYGYTF; CDR3nt: TGTGCCAGCAGTTCGTCTGTCGGCGACTATGGCTACACCTTC
v_gene: TRBV11-2; j_gene: TRBJ2-3; abundance: many; d_gene: -; CDR3aa: CASSLLGVDTQYF; CDR3nt: TGTGCCAGCAGTCTCCTGGGGGTGGATACGCAGTATTTT
v_gene: TRBV7-2; j_gene: TRBJ1-5; abundance: -; d_gene: -; CDR3aa: CASSLHGTLTGQPQHF; CDR3nt: TGTGCCAGCAGCTTACACGGGACTCTCACCGGGCAGCCCCAGCATTTT
v_gene: TRBV5-1; j_gene: TRBJ1-1; abundance: few; d_gene: -; CDR3aa: CASKPSEAFF; CDR3nt: TGCGCCAGCAAACCATCAGAAGCTTTCTTT
v_gene: TRBV12-3/TRBV12-4; j_gene: TRBJ1-2; abundance: few; d_gene: -; CDR3aa: CASSFGPGQGISGYTF; CDR3nt: TGTGCCAGCAGTTTCGGTCCCGGCCAGGGAATATCGGGCTACACCTTC
v_gene: TRBV10-2; j_gene: TRBJ2-2; abundance: medium-sized; d_gene: -; CDR3aa: CASSKVGELFF; CDR3nt: TGCGCCAGCAGCAAGGTCGGGGAGCTGTTTTTT
v_gene: TRBV4-2; j_gene: TRBJ2-5; abundance: many; d_gene: TRBD1; CDR3aa: CASSQEDRAAGRTQYF; CDR3nt: TGTGCCAGCAGCCAAGAGGACAGGGCCGCGGGGAGAACCCAGTACTTC
v_gene: TRBV6-4; j_gene: TRBJ2-2; abundance: many; d_gene: -; CDR3aa: CASSPGPSTGELFF; CDR3nt: TGTGCCAGCAGCCCAGGGCCTAGCACCGGGGAGCTGTTTTTT
v_gene: TRBV2; j_gene: TRBJ2-3; abundance: few; d_gene: -; CDR3aa: CASSGGNTDTQYF; CDR3nt: TGTGCCAGCAGTGGGGGCAACACAGATACGCAGTATTTT
v_gene: TRBV3-1; j_gene: TRBJ2-7; abundance: many; d_gene: TRBD1; CDR3aa: CASSQRGQGHEQYF; CDR3nt: TGTGCCAGCAGCCAACGAGGACAGGGCCACGAGCAGTACTTC
v_gene: TRBV7-6; j_gene: TRBJ2-1; abundance: -; d_gene: -; CDR3aa: CASSLYQGSSYNEQFF; CDR3nt: TGTGCCAGCAGCTTATACCAGGGAAGCTCCTACAATGAGCAGTTCTTC
v_gene: TRBV7-9; j_gene: TRBJ2-5; abundance: few; d_gene: TRBD1; CDR3aa: CASSPGTVQETQYF; CDR3nt: TGTGCCAGCAGCCCGGGGACAGTCCAAGAGACCCAGTACTTC
v_gene: TRBV6-6; j_gene: TRBJ2-7; abundance: -; d_gene: -; CDR3aa: CASRRIGEQYF; CDR3nt: TGTGCCAGCAGGCGTATTGGGGAGCAGTACTTC